Shown below are 10 T cell receptor beta chains from a single sample sequenced in a study of blood T cells in healthy people across ages. A sample-barcoded 5' primer and a J-beta primer mix were used in a second PCR of about 6 to 11 cycles. TCRdb redid the calling of the 5' RACE reads with MiXCR, one entry per CDR3 protein. The sample yields over 600,000 distinct CDR3 sequences, more than 35% seen once. The sample was blood. These receptors were obtained from a man at least 80 years old in good health.

This clonotype was seen ten or more times. The rearrangement uses TRBV29-1 and TRBJ1-2; D not certain. The CDR3 sequence is 11 residues long. The V and J ends lost 3 bases and 4 bases respectively, with 6 bases between them. The germline V gene encodes CDR1 SQVTM and CDR2 ANQGSEA. In DNA, the CDR3 is TGCAGCGTTGAGCGTGGCTATGGCTACACCTTC. As protein: CSVERGYGYTF. The full variable domain, with the rest looked up from reference TRBV29-1 and TRBJ1-2, is SAVISQKPSRDICQRGTSLTIQCQVDSQVTMMFWYRQQPGQSLTLIATANQGSEATYESGFVIDKFPISRPNLTFSTLTVSNMSPEDSSIYLCSVERGYGYTFGSGTRLTVV.

The V and J genes are TRBV12-3 or TRBV12-4 and TRBJ2-7; 8 bases fit TRBD2. The V gene end was trimmed by 4 bases and the J gene end by 6 bases; junction bases not matched to a gene: 14. CDR3 length equals 16 residues. For the CDR3, the DNA is TGTGCCAGCAGTTCTCCGGCCGGGCGGGAGGTCCGCGAGCAGTACTTC. Its protein product is CASSSPAGREVREQYF.

J is TRBJ2-1 and V is TRBV7-2; no firm D call. CDR1 and CDR2 (germline): SGHTA, FQGNSA. V lost 5 bases to trimming and J lost 15 bases, with 23 bases between them. The CDR3 spans 14 residues. CDR3 protein: CASSPDNLPVLWFF. The CDR3 DNA sequence: TGTGCCAGCAGCCCTGACAACCTTCCGGTCCTGTGGTTCTTC.

A few counts support this clonotype. This sequence joins TRBV9 and TRBJ2-3; D ambiguous. The V and J ends lost 1 base and 3 bases respectively, with 12 bases between them. CDR1 and CDR2 (germline): SGDLS, YYNGEE. The length of the CDR3 is 15 residues. Here the CDR3 reads CASSVTASVTDTQYF. The CDR3 DNA reads as TGTGCCAGCAGCGTAACAGCTTCGGTAACAGATACGCAGTATTTT.

V usage is TRBV18 and J usage is TRBJ2-1; D gene ambiguous. This CDR3 has 13 amino acids. V was trimmed by 6 bases and J by 7 bases, leaving 13 bases between them. Germline assignment: CDR1 KGHSH and CDR2 LQKENI. CDR3 sequence (DNA): TGTGCCAGCTCGATCGACTGGTCTAATGAGCAGTTCTTC. Residues: CASSIDWSNEQFF.

This clonotype occurred a few times. The chain links TRBV12-3 or TRBV12-4 to TRBJ2-7; TRBD2 aligns across 8 bases. This CDR3 has 15 residues. V lost 3 bases and J lost 1; bases outside the gene matches: 5. The CDR3 DNA is TGTGCCAGCAGTTTGCCGGGACTAGGTTCCTACGAGCAGTACTTC. Residues: CASSLPGLGSYEQYF.

This clonotype was picked up many times. This chain connects TRBV7-8 to TRBJ2-1, with no clear D. CDR3 length: 14 amino acids. The germline gives CDR1 SGHVS, CDR2 FQNEAQ. V was pared by 1 base and J by 4 bases, with 8 bases between. CDR3 amino acids: CASSLVVTYNEQFF. DNA of the CDR3: TGTGCCAGCAGCTTAGTTGTCACTTACAATGAGCAGTTCTTC.

The CDR3 sequence: CATSARQQETQYF. CDR3 in DNA: TGTGCCACCAGTGCCCGACAGCAAGAGACCCAGTACTTC. V and J are TRBV24-1 and TRBJ2-5, with TRBD1 as a possible D gene (5 bases). This CDR3 is built from 13 residues. Trimming removed 5 bases at V and 2 bases at J, with 8 bases between. In germline, CDR1 is KGHDR, CDR2 SFDVKD.

With regard to this clonotype: Germline is not matched at one junction end, which may reflect a read error. This chain joins TRBV5-1 and TRBJ2-3; 9 bases align to TRBD1. The CDR3 totals 17 residues. CDR1 and CDR2 from the germline V gene are SGHRS and YFSETQ. The CDR3 DNA follows: TGCACCAGCAGCTTCGGTGGTGGGACAGGGAGCACAGATACGCAGTATTTT. The encoded protein is CTSSFGGGTGSTDTQYF.

The J gene is TRBJ2-1, the V gene TRBV20-1, with 12 nucleotides matching TRBD2. V shed 2 bases and J 2 bases; nucleotides not matched to a gene: 10. Germline V gene sequence: CDR1 DFQATT, CDR2 SNEGSKA (reference sequence). The CDR3 extends over 18 amino acids. The CDR3 protein is CSARTPRLAGAPYNEQFF. The CDR3 DNA is TGCAGTGCTAGAACCCCGAGACTAGCGGGAGCCCCCTACAATGAGCAGTTCTTC.